This T cell receptor beta chain was obtained from a study of blood T cell repertoires in COVID-19. The wider study: T cells, B-cell-depleted T cells, or PBMCs provided the cDNA or gDNA that served as material.

This CDR3 spans 14 amino acids. V trimming: 2 bases; J trimming: 5 bases; junction bases outside the gene matches: 8. Germline V gene data show CDR1 as GTSNPN and CDR2 as SVGIG (reference sequence). How the authors handled the data: Estimated nucleated cell counts came from reference gene primer amplification. Profiling relied on immunoSEQ multiplex PCR, and the TCRdb table lists in-frame clones only, not all of them. V, J and clone size are those of that table, while D and trimming were read from the DNA. The sample includes 310,000 or so clones, roughly 85% of them seen just once. The age range of participants was 18 to 89 years, with residence in about two dozen US areas. Clinical history as reported by participants underpinned cohort assignment.

Material for sequencing was PBMCs or T cells enriched from blood (not recorded which). V is TRBV30 and J is TRBJ2-7; 8 bases are shared with TRBD1. This TCR was recovered from a woman aged 40 to 50 who had recovered from COVID-19. CDR3 in amino acids: CAWSSGQGADEQYF. The CDR3 DNA sequence: TGTGCCTGGAGTTCGGGTCAGGGGGCTGACGAGCAGTACTTC.